This TCR beta chain was observed in a study of graft-versus-host responses after intestinal transplantation. Method: immunoSEQ multiplex PCR; TCRdb's copy keeps in-frame clones and lacks some. The data show about 100,000 clones, with 75% to 95% seen just once and 5% to 6.5% held by the top ten. This clone was seen a single time. The antigen is unknown. Whole-study findings and limits: Graft-versus-host to host-versus-graft clonal ratios in allografts were high in patients with graft-donor T cell macrochimerism. The highest levels of circulating GvH clones went along with early declines in HvG clones after transplant.

CDR1 ENHRY and CDR2 SYGVKD come from the germline V gene. The CDR3 runs to 20 residues. V shed 2 bases and J 4 bases; nucleotides not matched to a gene: 14. This sequence originates from a human donor who received an intestinal transplant. The sample here was unstimulated CD8+ T cells sorted from spleen or lymph node cells, taken before intestinal transplant. The chain combines TRBV10-3 with TRBJ2-5, with 15 bases aligning to TRBD2. The CDR3 nucleotides read TGTGCCATCAGTGAGCCCCAGGGAGGACTAGCGGGAGGGGCGGGAGAGACCCAGTACTTC. Its protein is CAISEPQGGLAGGAGETQYF.